This T cell receptor (beta chain) was profiled in a study of T cell repertoires in cytomegalovirus infection. For the study at large: The study used recently identified HLA-C-restricted and well-studied HLA-B-restricted CMV epitopes.

The CDR3 contains 17 residues. V shed 0 bases and J 3 bases; nucleotides not matched to a gene: 7. Germline V CDR1 and CDR2: LGHNA, YNFKEQ. To note about this clonotype: What it binds is not known.

TCRdb processed the reads anew with MiXCR; each CDR3 protein has one entry. Of fewer than 350,000 distinct CDR3 sequences in the sample, about 29% were seen once. Study results and limitations: Dominating the ex vivo response were HLA-C-restricted CMV-specific TCR beta clonotypes. CMV carriers with the relevant HLA were identified by cumulative public TCR beta family frequency.

The chain carries TRBV4-2 and TRBJ2-3, with 9 positions matching TRBD2. The clonotype comes from a human donor in good health (CMV status not recorded). Some clones in this sample may be carry-over from other donors' samples. Material: cultured PBMCs, obtained from culture after CMV antigen stimulation. The CDR3 DNA is TGTGCCAGCAGCCAAGATGGGCTAGCGGGAAGTACAGATACGCAGTATTTT. This codes for CASSQDGLAGSTDTQYF.